These T cell receptor beta chains were read from a single sample in a study of T cell repertoires in aging, cancer and after chemotherapy. TCRdb re-derived calls from the multiplex PCR reads in MiXCR, one entry per CDR3 protein. The table shows thousands of distinct CDR3 sequences, with 65% to 75% occurring only once. Sequences were obtained from blood. All receptors derive from a human donor with a solid tumor. Both conserved end residues are part of each CDR3. A D gene is named only where the DNA matches it firmly. The listing skips clone size in some rows; elsewhere it reads once, few, many or a size class.

v_call	d_call	j_call	clone_size	cdr3_nt	cdr3_aa
TRBV12-3/TRBV12-4	NA	TRBJ2-3	NA	TGTGCCAGCAGTTTCGGGGGAGTGTCAGATACGCAGTATTTT	CASSFGGVSDTQYF
TRBV5-6	NA	TRBJ2-3	NA	TGTGCCAGCAGCTTGGGATATACGCAGTATTTT	CASSLGYTQYF
TRBV11-1	TRBD1	TRBJ1-5	NA	TGTGCCAGCGCGGGTGATGGGGACAGGGGTCAGCCCCAGCATTTT	CASAGDGDRGQPQHF
TRBV10-1	TRBD1	TRBJ1-1	NA	TGTGCCAGCAGTGAGAACAGGGGGAACACTGAAGCTTTCTTT	CASSENRGNTEAFF
TRBV27	NA	TRBJ1-1	NA	TGTGCCAGCAGTCCCACAGGGACGAACACTGAAGCTTTCTTT	CASSPTGTNTEAFF
TRBV19	TRBD1	TRBJ2-2	NA	TGTGCCAGTAGTATAGAACAGGGGGCTATCACCGGGGAGCTGTTTTTT	CASSIEQGAITGELFF
TRBV19	NA	TRBJ1-1	NA	TGTGCCAGTAGTCCCCAGGTGGGCTACACTGAAGCTTTCTTT	CASSPQVGYTEAFF
TRBV7-2	NA	TRBJ1-1	NA	TGTGCCAGCAGCCACGATCTTCCCCCCGCTGAAGCTTTCTTT	CASSHDLPPAEAFF
TRBV12-3/TRBV12-4	NA	TRBJ1-1	NA	TGTGCCAGCAGCTCGGGACACCTGAACACTGAAGCTTTCTTT	CASSSGHLNTEAFF
TRBV19	TRBD1	TRBJ1-2	NA	TGTGCCACACGAGAGGGGACAGGGGACTATGGCTACACCTTC	CATREGTGDYGYTF
TRBV5-6	TRBD1	TRBJ2-7	NA	TGTGCCAGCAGCCCGACAGGGGCTTACGAGCAGTACTTC	CASSPTGAYEQYF
TRBV11-3	NA	TRBJ2-5	NA	TGTGCCAGCAGCCAGACCGCGGAGGAAGAGACCCAGTACTTC	CASSQTAEEETQYF
TRBV11-3	NA	TRBJ2-6	NA	TGTGCCAGCAGCTTTACTGGGGCCAACGTCCTGACTTTC	CASSFTGANVLTF
TRBV7-3	TRBD1	TRBJ2-7	NA	TGTGCCAGCAGCAAACAGCATGGGACAGAACAGTACTTC	CASSKQHGTEQYF
TRBV21-1	NA	TRBJ1-4	NA	TGTGCCGACGAAGAGGAGATTAATGAAAAACTGTTTTTT	CADEEEINEKLFF
TRBV6-1	NA	TRBJ1-2	NA	TGTGCCAGCAGTGAAAGATCAGTACCGGTCTCCGGCTACACCTTC	CASSERSVPVSGYTF
TRBV15	NA	TRBJ1-1	once	TGTGCCACCAGCCGAATACCGGAGAACACTGAAGCTTTCTTT	CATSRIPENTEAFF
TRBV15	NA	TRBJ2-7	NA	TGTGCCACCAGCAAGTGGGCCAACGAGCAGTACTTC	CATSKWANEQYF
TRBV28	NA	TRBJ2-7	NA	TGTGCCAGCAGTTTAAGGGGCCAGGCCCCCTACGAGCAGTACTTC	CASSLRGQAPYEQYF
TRBV5-1	NA	TRBJ1-6	NA	TGCGCCAGCAGCTTGGAGGGTAATTCACCCCTCCACTTT	CASSLEGNSPLHF
TRBV5-5	TRBD1	TRBJ2-7	NA	TGTGCCAGCAGCCTCTCAGGGGGCGCAGGCTACGAGCAGTACTTC	CASSLSGGAGYEQYF
TRBV15	NA	TRBJ1-5	NA	TGTGCCACCAGCAGAGGAGTTGGCCAGCCCCAGCATTTT	CATSRGVGQPQHF
TRBV29-1	TRBD2	TRBJ2-5	once	TGCAGCGTTGTAAAGCCTAGCGGGGTTGAGACCCAGTACTTC	CSVVKPSGVETQYF
TRBV7-2	NA	TRBJ1-6	NA	TGTGCCAGCAGCTGGACGACAGGTGCGGATTCACCCCTCCACTTT	CASSWTTGADSPLHF
TRBV7-9	NA	TRBJ2-7	NA	TGTGCCAGCAGCTCCGCCCAGACAGCTTACGAGCAGTACTTC	CASSSAQTAYEQYF
TRBV18	NA	TRBJ2-2	NA	TGTGCCAGCTCACCAGAGCGGCTAGGGTACACCGGGGAGCTGTTTTTT	CASSPERLGYTGELFF
TRBV7-9	NA	TRBJ1-6	NA	TGTGCCAGCAGCTTAGGTGGAGCCTATAATTCACCCCTCCACTTT	CASSLGGAYNSPLHF
TRBV29-1	NA	TRBJ1-1	NA	TGCAGCGGGAGAGATAACACTGAAGCTTTCTTT	CSGRDNTEAFF
TRBV6-6	NA	TRBJ2-7	NA	TGTGCCAGCACCGCCGGGACACCCTTACAATCCTACGAGCAGTACTTC	CASTAGTPLQSYEQYF
TRBV20-1	TRBD2	TRBJ2-2	NA	TGCAGTGCTAGGACGGGAGGAGGTAGAGCCGGGGAGCTGTTTTTT	CSARTGGGRAGELFF
TRBV7-9	TRBD1	TRBJ1-3	few	TGTGCCAGCAGCTTAGACAGGGGGCCTGGAAACACCATATATTTT	CASSLDRGPGNTIYF
TRBV6-5	TRBD1	TRBJ2-7	NA	TGTGCCAGCAGTCTGTTGGGGACAGATTCCGAGCAGTACTTC	CASSLLGTDSEQYF
TRBV11-3	TRBD2	TRBJ2-7	NA	TGTGCCAGCAGCTGGGGTATCGGGAGGCTCCACGAGCAGTACTTC	CASSWGIGRLHEQYF
TRBV13	NA	TRBJ1-3	few	TGTGCCAGCAGCCCCTCGGGGTTACGGTCTGGAAACACCATATATTTT	CASSPSGLRSGNTIYF
TRBV7-2	NA	TRBJ1-1	few	TGTGCCTCCGCAGGGACGAACACTGAAGCTTTCTTT	CASAGTNTEAFF
TRBV6-6	NA	TRBJ1-1	NA	TGTGCCAGCAGTCAACGGACAGAAACGAACACTGAAGCTTTCTTT	CASSQRTETNTEAFF
TRBV29-1	NA	TRBJ2-7	NA	TGCAGCGCTATTGAACTGGGGGAGCAGTACTTC	CSAIELGEQYF
TRBV6-2/TRBV6-3	NA	TRBJ1-1	NA	TGTGCCAGCAGCCCCTCGGACGGGAACACTGAAGCTTTCTTT	CASSPSDGNTEAFF
TRBV6-6	NA	TRBJ2-7	NA	TGTGCCAGCAGGGCCCCGGACATTTCCCACGAGCAGTACTTC	CASRAPDISHEQYF
TRBV19	NA	TRBJ2-2	few	TGTGCCAGTAGTACAAGCACAGGTTACGGCACCGGGGAGCTGTTTTTT	CASSTSTGYGTGELFF
TRBV19	NA	TRBJ2-2	few	TGTGGCAGTAGTATCAGGGGAATCACCGGGGAGCTGTTTTTT	CGSSIRGITGELFF
TRBV19	NA	TRBJ2-5	NA	TGTGCCAGTAGTATGGGGCAGACTCTCCAAGAGACCCAGTACTTC	CASSMGQTLQETQYF
TRBV12-3/TRBV12-4	TRBD2	TRBJ2-2	NA	TGTGCCAGCAGATTAGCGGGTACACCCGGGGAGCTGTTTTTT	CASRLAGTPGELFF
TRBV19	TRBD1	TRBJ1-5	NA	TGTGCCAGTAGTATAGTGGCAGGGGGGACACAGCCCCAGCATTTT	CASSIVAGGTQPQHF
TRBV7-9	NA	TRBJ2-7	NA	TGTGCCAGCAGCTTGTCCCGCTACGAGCAGGACTTC	CASSLSRYEQDF
TRBV29-1	TRBD1	TRBJ1-2	few	TGCAGCGTTGGAGAAGGGGACAGGTTCTATGGCTACACCTTC	CSVGEGDRFYGYTF
TRBV6-1	TRBD2	TRBJ2-7	NA	TGTGCCAGCAGCCACCGACTAGCGGGAGATCAAGAGCAGTACTTC	CASSHRLAGDQEQYF
TRBV20-1	TRBD1	TRBJ1-5	NA	TGCAGTGCTAACAGGGGTATGGATCAGCCCCAGCATTTT	CSANRGMDQPQHF
TRBV20-1	TRBD2	TRBJ2-1	NA	TGCAGTGCTTGGACTAGCGGAGGATACAATGAGCAGTTCTTC	CSAWTSGGYNEQFF